This T cell receptor (beta chain) was sequenced during a study of response to subunit inactivated influenza vaccine. V shed 7 bases, J shed 9 bases, and the junction held 8 bases outside the gene matches. Germline V gene lookup returns CDR1 MNHEY and CDR2 SVGEGT. The CDR3 length is 15 residues. Each CDR3 protein gets one entry after TCRdb re-called the RT-PCR reads with MiXCR. The data hold hundreds of thousands of distinct CDR3 sequences, with 18% observed a single time. Sequencing was performed on PBMCs from blood, taken roughly 5 days after vaccination. V usage is TRBV6-2 or TRBV6-3 and J usage is TRBJ2-1; TRBD2 aligns across 14 bases. This clonotype was obtained from a man between 50 and 59 years old who received an inactivated influenza vaccine. The CDR3 region is CASTWGLAGVREQFF. The CDR3 nucleotides read TGTGCCAGCACCTGGGGACTAGCGGGAGTTCGTGAGCAGTTCTTC.